This record concerns one TCR beta chain sequence. Data came from immunoSEQ multiplex PCR; TCRdb stores just in-frame clones and leaves some out. Seen here are 350,000 to 450,000 clones, 80% to 95% observed once, and the top ten hold under 2%. This entry comes from a study of Ad26.COV2.S vaccination and SARS-CoV-2 variants. Germline V gene data show CDR1 as SGHTS and CDR2 as YDEGEE. J gave up 2 bases and V 4 bases, and 2 bases lay outside the gene matches. The CDR3 length is 13 residues. Noted treatment: 15 to 20 received Ad26.COV2.S at low or high dose, single or two shots; a few received placebo; per-sample allocation not given. Sampling took place 63 days after the first vaccine or placebo injection. An Ad26 vector expressing Wuhan-strain SARS-CoV-2 spike served as the vaccine.

The sequence was collected from a person between 18 and 60 years old who received the Ad26.COV2.S COVID-19 vaccine or a placebo. Specimen: peripheral blood, collected in a trial of Ad26.COV2.S vaccine versus placebo. The V and J genes are TRBV5-8 and TRBJ2-7; 8 positions match TRBD1. The CDR3 nucleotides are TGTGCCAGCAGCCGGACAGGGACCTACGAGCAGTACTTC. The encoded protein is CASSRTGTYEQYF.